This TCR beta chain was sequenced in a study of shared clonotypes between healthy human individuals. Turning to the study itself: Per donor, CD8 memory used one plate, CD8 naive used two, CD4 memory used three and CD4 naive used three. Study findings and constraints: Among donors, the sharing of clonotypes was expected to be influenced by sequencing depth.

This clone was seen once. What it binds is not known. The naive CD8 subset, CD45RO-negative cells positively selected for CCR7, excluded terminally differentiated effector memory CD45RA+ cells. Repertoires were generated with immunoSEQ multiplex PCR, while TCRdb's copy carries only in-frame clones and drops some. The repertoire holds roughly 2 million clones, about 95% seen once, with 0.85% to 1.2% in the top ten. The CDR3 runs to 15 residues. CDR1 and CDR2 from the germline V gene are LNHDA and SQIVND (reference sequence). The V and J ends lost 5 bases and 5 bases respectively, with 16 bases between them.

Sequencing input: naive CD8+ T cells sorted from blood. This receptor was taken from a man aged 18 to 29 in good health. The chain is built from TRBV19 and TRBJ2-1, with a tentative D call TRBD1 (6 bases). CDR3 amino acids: CASSSHREVDNEQFF. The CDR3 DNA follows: TGTGCCAGTAGTTCCCACAGGGAAGTGGACAATGAGCAGTTCTTC.